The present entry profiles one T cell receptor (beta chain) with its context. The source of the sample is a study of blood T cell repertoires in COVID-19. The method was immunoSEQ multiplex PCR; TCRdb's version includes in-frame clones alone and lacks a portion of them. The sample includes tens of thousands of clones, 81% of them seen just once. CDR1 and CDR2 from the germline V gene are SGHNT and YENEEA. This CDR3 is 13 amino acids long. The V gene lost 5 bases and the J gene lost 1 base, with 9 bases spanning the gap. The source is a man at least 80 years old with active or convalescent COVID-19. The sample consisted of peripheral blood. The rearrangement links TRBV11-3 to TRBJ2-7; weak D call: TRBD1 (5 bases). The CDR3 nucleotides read TGTGCCAGCAGCCAGACAGAGTCCTACGAGCAGTACTTC. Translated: CASSQTESYEQYF.